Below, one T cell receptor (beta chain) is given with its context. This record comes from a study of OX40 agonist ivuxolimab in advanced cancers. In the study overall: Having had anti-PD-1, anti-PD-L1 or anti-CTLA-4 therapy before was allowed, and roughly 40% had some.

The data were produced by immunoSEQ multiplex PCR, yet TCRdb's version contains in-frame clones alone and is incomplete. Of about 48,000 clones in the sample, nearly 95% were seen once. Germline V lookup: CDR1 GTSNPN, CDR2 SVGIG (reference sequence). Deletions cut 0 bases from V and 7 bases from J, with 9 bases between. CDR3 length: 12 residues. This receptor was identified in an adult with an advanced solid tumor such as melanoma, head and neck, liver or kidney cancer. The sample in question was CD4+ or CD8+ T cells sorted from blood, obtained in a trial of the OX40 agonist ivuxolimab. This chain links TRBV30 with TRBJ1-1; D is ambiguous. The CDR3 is CAWSVISGEAFF. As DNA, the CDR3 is TGTGCCTGGAGTGTGATTTCGGGTGAAGCTTTCTTT.